What follows are 5 T cell receptor beta chains derived from one specimen sequenced in a study of blood T cell repertoires in COVID-19. Here immunoSEQ multiplex PCR was the method, and the copy in TCRdb shows in-frame clones only, minus some. The top ten clones hold roughly 19% of a sample with 60,000 to 75,000 clones, about 83% of them seen once. Sequenced: peripheral blood. The source is an elderly woman with acute or convalescent COVID-19.

J is TRBJ1-1 and V is TRBV18; TRBD1 might be the D (6 bases). Trimming left V 3 bases short and J 0 bases short, with 8 bases between. Per germline, CDR1 KGHSH and CDR2 LQKENI. CDR3 size: 14 residues. In DNA form, the CDR3 reads TGTGCCAGCTCACCTGGACAGATGAACACTGAAGCTTTCTTT. It encodes CASSPGQMNTEAFF.

In this sample, this clone turned up once. The chain joins TRBV18 to TRBJ2-6, with D possibly being TRBD2 (5 bases). In germline, CDR1 is KGHSH, CDR2 LQKENI. This CDR3 contains 15 residues. Deletions cut 1 base from V and 4 bases from J, with 8 bases between. The chain's CDR3 is CASSPQAAGANVLTF. As DNA, the CDR3 is TGTGCCAGCTCACCACAAGCGGCCGGGGCCAACGTCCTGACTTTC.

V usage is TRBV18 and J usage is TRBJ1-1; 7 bases are shared with TRBD1. Germline lookup yields CDR1 KGHSH and CDR2 LQKENI. Unmatched junction bases numbered 9, after V lost 3 bases and J lost 5 bases. The CDR3 is 15 residues long. The CDR3 loop is CASSPSLQGRTEAFF. The CDR3, as DNA: TGTGCCAGCTCACCGTCCCTACAGGGGCGTACTGAAGCTTTCTTT.

This clone was observed a few times. The J gene is TRBJ1-2, the V gene TRBV6-1; possibly TRBD1 for D (5 bases). There are 15 residues in the CDR3. Germline V gene data show CDR1 as MNHNS and CDR2 as SASEGT. V was trimmed by 1 base and J by 0 bases, leaving 9 bases between them. CDR3 nucleotide sequence: TGTGCCAGCAGTGAAGGTTGGGGGGCTAACTATGGCTACACCTTC. The encoded protein is CASSEGWGANYGYTF.

The chain is built from TRBV7-9 and TRBJ2-5; D is unclear. The germline CDR1 and CDR2 sequences are SEHNR and FQNEAQ (reference sequence). There are 16 residues in the CDR3. V shed 0 bases and J shed 7 bases, with 18 bases lying between them. The chain's CDR3 is CASSLADSISHGTQYF. CDR3 sequence (DNA): TGTGCCAGCAGCTTAGCCGACTCTATTTCACATGGGACCCAGTACTTC.